Detailed here is one TCR beta chain. No antigen is known for it. Nothing much larger sits one base from this clone, and base qualities are not available. The data originate from a study of glioma-infiltrating T cells after dendritic cell vaccination (dated by TCRdb to 2016 to 2017). With regard to the full study: A cohort of about 15 glioblastoma patients from Phase I and II dendritic cell vaccination trials was included, of whom 9 were newly diagnosed and 6 had recurrent disease. Between about 2003 and 2012, patients were given autologous tumor lysate-pulsed dendritic cell vaccination. The vaccine was prepared from monocyte-derived dendritic cells that were cultured for 6 to 7 days with IL-4 and GM-CSF and then pulsed overnight with autologous tumor lysate. Three intradermal dendritic cell vaccine injections were administered to patients at biweekly intervals in the arm below the axilla. In glioblastoma patients vaccinated with dendritic cells, deep sequencing of TCR beta CDR3 regions served to measure the amount of tumor-infiltrating lymphocytes and to compare repertoires between tumor and blood. Survival after dendritic cell vaccination was correlated with TCR sequencing metrics, including TIL content and tumor-blood repertoire overlap.

The germline V gene (reference sequence) gives CDR1 as MNHNY and CDR2 as SVGAGI. The CDR3 runs 15 amino acids, cysteine and phenylalanine included. Solely the CDR3 DNA is kept, with 45 bases framed from the first base. V sheds 2 bases and J sheds 0 bases, leaving 11 bases between their ends. Patients were selected on the basis of adequate residual fresh-frozen tumor tissue and more than two years of available survival data. An isocitrate dehydrogenase mutation was not carried by any of the glioblastoma patients, although molecular status was otherwise variable. PBMC were collected before vaccination, two weeks after the third vaccination, and at tumor progression if tumor progression occurred. The Qiagen DNeasy Blood extraction Kit was used for extraction of genomic DNA. Study-wide findings and limitations: The response model built on TCR overlap across three groups was characterized as speculative, with prospective validation still needed. No direct relationship between TCR clonality and survival was found, suggesting a diverse polyclonal response may matter. The cohort was small and heterogeneous, few patients had complete blood and tumor sets, and even fewer had initial-recurrent tumor pairs. After dendritic cell vaccination, a higher estimated pretreatment TIL content predicted longer time to progression and overall survival.

TCRB CDR3 regions were amplified from around 1.9 ug genomic DNA, or all available DNA if less, using the immunoSEQ assay. The multiplex PCR employed 60 forward primers targeting TCR V beta segments and 13 reverse primers targeting J beta segments. Synthetic control templates were spiked into each sample at limiting dilution to estimate reads per starting template. The Illumina HiSeq System generated sequencing reads of 87 bp. The paper's data handling went like this. PCR and sequencing errors were removed by a nearest neighbor algorithm that merged closely related sequences. TCR overlap was measured as the percentage of unique tumor TCR beta sequences that were also present in the peripheral blood of the same patient. Drawn from immuneACCESS, this table holds only the in-frame rearrangements with V and J called that TCRdb kept. Clones are partly lost; checked studies trace under half to an unresolved V gene and leave the rest unexplained. The DNA was the basis for D and trimming; V, J and clone size are from that table. The sample yields about 95,000 clones; more than 75% were counted once. Jointly, the top ten make up roughly 2.9% of the sample.

This TCR was recovered from a human donor with glioblastoma. The source material was blood, sampled before dendritic cell vaccination. This chain is built from TRBV6-6 and TRBJ2-7, and perhaps TRBD2 as D gene, on 6 matching bases. The CDR3 protein is CASSYPGLSSYEQYF. The DNA sequence follows: TGTGCCAGCAGTTACCCGGGACTCAGCTCCTACGAGCAGTACTTC.